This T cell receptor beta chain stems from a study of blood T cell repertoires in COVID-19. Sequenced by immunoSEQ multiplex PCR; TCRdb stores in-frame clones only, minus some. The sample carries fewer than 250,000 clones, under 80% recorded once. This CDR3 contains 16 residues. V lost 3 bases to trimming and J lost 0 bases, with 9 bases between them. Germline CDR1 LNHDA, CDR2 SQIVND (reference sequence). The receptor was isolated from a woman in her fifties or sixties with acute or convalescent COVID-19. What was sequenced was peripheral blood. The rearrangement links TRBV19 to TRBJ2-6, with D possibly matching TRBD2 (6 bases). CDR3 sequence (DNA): TGTGCCAGTAGTATCCGGGGGAGCTCTGGGGCCAACGTCCTGACTTTC. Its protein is CASSIRGSSGANVLTF. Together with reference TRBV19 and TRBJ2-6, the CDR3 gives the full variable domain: DGGITQSPKYLFRKEGQNVTLSCEQNLNHDAMYWYRQDPGQGLRLIYYSQIVNDFQKGDIAEGYSVSREKKESFPLTVTSAQKNPTAFYLCASSIRGSSGANVLTFGAGSRLTVL.